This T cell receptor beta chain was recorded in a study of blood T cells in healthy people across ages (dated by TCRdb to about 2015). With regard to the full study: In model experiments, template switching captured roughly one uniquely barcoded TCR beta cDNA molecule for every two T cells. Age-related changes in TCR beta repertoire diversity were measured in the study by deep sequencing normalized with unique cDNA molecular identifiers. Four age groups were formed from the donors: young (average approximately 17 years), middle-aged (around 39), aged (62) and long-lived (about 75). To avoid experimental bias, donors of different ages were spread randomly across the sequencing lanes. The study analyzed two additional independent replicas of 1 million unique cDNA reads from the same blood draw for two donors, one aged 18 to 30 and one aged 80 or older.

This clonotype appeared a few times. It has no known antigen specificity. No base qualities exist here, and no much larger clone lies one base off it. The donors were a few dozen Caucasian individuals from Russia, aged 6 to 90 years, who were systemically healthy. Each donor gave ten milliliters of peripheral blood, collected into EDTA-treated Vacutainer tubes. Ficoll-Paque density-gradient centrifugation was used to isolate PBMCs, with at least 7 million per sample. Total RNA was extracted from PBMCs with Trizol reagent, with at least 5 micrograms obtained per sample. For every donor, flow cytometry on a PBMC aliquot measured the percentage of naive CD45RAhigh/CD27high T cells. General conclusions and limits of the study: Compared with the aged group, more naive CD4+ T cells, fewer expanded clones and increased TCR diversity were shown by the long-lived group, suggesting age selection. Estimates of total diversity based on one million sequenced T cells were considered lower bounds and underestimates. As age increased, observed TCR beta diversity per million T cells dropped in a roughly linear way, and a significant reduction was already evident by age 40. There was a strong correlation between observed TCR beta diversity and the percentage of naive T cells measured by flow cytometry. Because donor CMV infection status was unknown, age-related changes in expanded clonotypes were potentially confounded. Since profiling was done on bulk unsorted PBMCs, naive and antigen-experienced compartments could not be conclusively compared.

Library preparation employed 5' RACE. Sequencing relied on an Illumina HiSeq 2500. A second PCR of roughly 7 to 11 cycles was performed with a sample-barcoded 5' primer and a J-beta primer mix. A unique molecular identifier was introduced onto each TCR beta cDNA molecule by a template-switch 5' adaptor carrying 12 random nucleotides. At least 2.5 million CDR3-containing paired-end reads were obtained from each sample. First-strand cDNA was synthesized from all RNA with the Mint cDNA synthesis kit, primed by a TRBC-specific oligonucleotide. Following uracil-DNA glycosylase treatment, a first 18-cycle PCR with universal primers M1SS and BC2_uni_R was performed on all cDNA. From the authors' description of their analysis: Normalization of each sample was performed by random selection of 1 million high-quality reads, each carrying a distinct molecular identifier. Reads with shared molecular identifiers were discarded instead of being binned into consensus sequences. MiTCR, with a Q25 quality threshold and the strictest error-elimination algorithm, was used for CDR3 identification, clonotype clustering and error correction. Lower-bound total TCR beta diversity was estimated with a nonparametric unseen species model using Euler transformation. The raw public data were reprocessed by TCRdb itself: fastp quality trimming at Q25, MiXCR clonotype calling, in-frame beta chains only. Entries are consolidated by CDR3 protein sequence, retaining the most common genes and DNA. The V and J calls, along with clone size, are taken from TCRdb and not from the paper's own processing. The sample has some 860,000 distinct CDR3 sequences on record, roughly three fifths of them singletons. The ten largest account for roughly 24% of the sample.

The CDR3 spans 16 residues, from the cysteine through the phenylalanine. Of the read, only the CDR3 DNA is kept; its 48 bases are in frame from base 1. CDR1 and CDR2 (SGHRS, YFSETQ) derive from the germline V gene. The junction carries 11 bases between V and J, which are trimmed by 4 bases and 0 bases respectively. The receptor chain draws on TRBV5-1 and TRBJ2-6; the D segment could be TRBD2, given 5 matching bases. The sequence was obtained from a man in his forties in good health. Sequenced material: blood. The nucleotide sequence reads TGCGCCAGCAGCCGGGATCCGACCTCTGGGGCCAACGTCCTGACTTTC. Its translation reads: CASSRDPTSGANVLTF.